This T cell receptor beta chain is drawn from a study of blood T cells in healthy people across ages. Findings of the study overall: Higher diversity and more naive CD4+ cells were features of long-lived donors, compared to aged donors.

About this clonotype itself: Its matching antigen is unknown.

Per the germline V gene, CDR1 is MDHEN and CDR2 is SYDVKM. The CDR3 spans 13 residues. Combining a sample-barcoded 5' primer with a J-beta primer mix, a second PCR ran for roughly 7 to 12 cycles. TCRdb re-called the 5' RACE reads through MiXCR, storing one row per CDR3 protein. The data show 1.5 million or so distinct CDR3 sequences, approximately 43% seen once. Each sample yielded at least 6.5 million isolated PBMCs. The V gene is TRBV28, the J gene TRBJ2-7; D is unresolved. Judging by the DNA end, TRBJ2-4 fits better; the J call may be wrong. What was sequenced was blood. The TCR originated in a young woman in good health. CDR3 sequence (DNA): TGTGCCAGCAGTTTTCCGGCGATAAACATTCAGTACTTC. Translated, it gives CASSFPAINIQYF.